Reported below is one T cell receptor beta chain. This clonotype was detected ten times or more. Its antigen is currently not known. Base quality data are lacking; no much larger clone is found one base away. The receptor library was made with PCR. The instrument was an Illumina HiSeq 2500. TCR libraries were prepared with molecular barcoding, using unique molecular identifiers to normalize TCRbeta repertoire quantification. Using fastp trimming at Q25 and MiXCR clonotype assembly, TCRdb reanalyzed the public sequencing data and kept in-frame beta chains. Rows are unified per CDR3 protein, each entry keeping the most common DNA and genes. The sample table holds 97,000 or so distinct CDR3 sequences, of which approximately 6% were seen once. The top ten clonotypes cover 5.5% to 6.5% of the sample. The time point label of this sample denotes: day 60 (about 2 months) after transplantation. This specimen's treatment or condition label, per the study, means: allogeneic hematopoietic cell transplantation with graft depleted of TCRalphabeta T cells and CD19 B cells. Transplant recipients were children who received TCRalphabeta/CD19-depleted allogeneic hematopoietic cell grafts.

The germline V end is reduced by 6 bases and the J end by 0 bases; junction bases left unmatched: 10. Via the germline V gene (reference sequence), CDR1 is DFQATT and CDR2 SNEGSKA. The cysteine opens and the phenylalanine closes a CDR3 of 17 amino acids. The retained sequence is limited to the CDR3, 51 bases, with the frame set at the first base. The entry originates in a study of T-cell reconstitution after alpha-beta-depleted transplantation in children (dated by TCRdb to the mid-2010s). For context, the study as a whole: Using TCR repertoire profiling, the study followed T-cell immune reconstitution in a quantitative way in children after TCRalphabeta/CD19-depleted allogeneic hematopoietic cell transplantation. Findings and caveats that apply to the study as a whole: The apparently early alphabetaT-cell count recovery about two months after transplant was reportedly dependent on only several hundred rapidly expanded clones derived from non-depleted graft cells. The high TCRbeta diversity at day 60 in some patients was ascribed to recipient T cells and intrathymic progenitors that had survived conditioning. The frequencies of hyperexpanded clones fell over the following months, and after one year, T-cell counts and TCRbeta diversity were mostly attributed to newly produced T cells.

The rearranged chain carries TRBV20-1 and TRBJ1-6; 8 central nucleotides agree with TRBD1. The clonotype comes from a female patient aged 2 to 10 who had a stem cell transplant for Fanconi anemia, so the T cells may come from the graft donor. The sample here was PBMCs, mostly from graft donor cells, taken 60 days after TCRalphabeta/CD19-depleted stem cell transplant. The encoded CDR3 is CSATGTGVGSYNSPLHF. The nucleotide sequence reads as follows: TGCAGTGCCACCGGGACAGGTGTAGGCTCCTATAATTCACCCCTCCACTTT.